This passage covers 12 T cell receptor beta chains from one sample sequenced in a study of CD8+CD57+ T cells in acquired aplastic anemia. For CDR3 and TCR beta VDJ profiling, genomic DNA was the template used. TCRdb independently ran MiXCR on the reads; one entry per CDR3 protein. This table has 35,000 to 45,000 distinct CDR3 sequences, 65% to 70% appearing once. The specimen was sorted CD4+, CD8+, or CD8+CD57+ T cells (not recorded which) from PBMCs. Receptors were obtained from a human donor in good health, serving as a control.

Turning to this clonotype: One junction end disagrees with the germline gene, perhaps due to a read error. V is TRBV7-2 and J is TRBJ1-2; D not resolved. Germline CDR1 reads SGHTA; CDR2 reads FQGNSA. This CDR3 comprises 11 residues. The CDR3 DNA sequence: TGTGCCAGCAGTTTAGGTCTTGACTACACCTTC. It yields the protein CASSLGLDYTF.

This chain uses TRBV25-1 with TRBJ1-1; D unclear. V lost 6 bases and J lost 0, with 20 bases in between. Germline CDR1 is MGHDK and CDR2 is SYGVNS. The CDR3 contains 17 residues. CDR3 protein: CASSGTPGRSMNTEAFF. Here the CDR3 DNA reads TGTGCCAGCAGCGGAACCCCCGGACGGAGCATGAACACTGAAGCTTTCTTT.

The chain has TRBV7-3 and TRBJ1-2, with D uncertain. Trimming stripped 4 bases from V and 4 bases from J, with 16 bases between. This CDR3 comprises 15 residues. Germline CDR1 and CDR2: SGHTA and FQGTGA. The CDR3 spells CASSSRPLLSYGYTF. CDR3 nucleotide sequence: TGTGCCAGCAGCTCCCGTCCCCTCCTGTCCTATGGCTACACCTTC.

With regard to this clonotype: One end of the junction does not line up with germline, which may come from a read error. CDR3 protein: CASRTPAGGANVLTF. The CDR3 DNA is TGTGCCAGCAGGACTCCCGCTGGCGGGGCCAATGTCCTGACTTTC. This chain joins TRBV11-1 and TRBJ2-6, with a tentative D call TRBD2 (6 bases). Germline loops: CDR1 SGHAT, CDR2 FQDESV (reference sequence). The CDR3 is 15 residues long.

The chain couples TRBV7-8 to TRBJ1-1, with unresolved D. The CDR3 has 13 residues. Germline V lookup: CDR1 SGHVS, CDR2 FQNEAQ. The V end lost 5 bases, the J end lost 0 bases, and 7 bases lay between the germline ends. The CDR3 DNA reads TGTGCCAGCAGCACCCGACTGAACACTGAAGCTTTCTTT. Its protein product is CASSTRLNTEAFF.

The chain recombines TRBV10-1 with TRBJ2-7; 7 nucleotides line up with TRBD1. The CDR3 covers 13 residues. V shed 6 bases and J 4 bases; nucleotides not matched to a gene: 6. Per germline, CDR1 WNHNN and CDR2 SYGVQD (reference sequence). CDR3 DNA sequence: TGCGCCAGCAGCGCCGGGACAGCATACGAGCAGTACTTC. It yields the protein CASSAGTAYEQYF.

Here the CDR3 DNA reads TGTGCCAGCAGCTTCGCCACCAATATACCAGGGCTTAGCTACGAGCAGTACTTC. Translated: CASSFATNIPGLSYEQYF. J is TRBJ2-7 and V is TRBV7-8; possible D gene TRBD1, 5 bases. The CDR3 covers 18 residues. Germline CDR1 is SGHVS and CDR2 is FQNEAQ. The V and J ends lost 3 bases and 3 bases respectively, with 24 bases between them.

J is TRBJ1-5 and V is TRBV7-6; no definite D call. This CDR3 has 14 residues. V shed 5 bases and J shed 7 bases, with 15 bases lying between them. Germline V gene data show CDR1 as SGHVS and CDR2 as FNYEAQ. The DNA of the CDR3 is TGTGCCAGCAGCCCCCAAGATGGACCCCAGCCCCAGCATTTT. It encodes CASSPQDGPQPQHF.

The rearrangement uses TRBV6-1 and TRBJ2-3, with 8 bases that match TRBD2. Germline lookup yields CDR1 MNHNS and CDR2 SASEGT. The J segment lost 4 bases and the V segment lost 8 bases, leaving 5 bases of the junction unmatched. This CDR3 region has 13 residues. The CDR3 region is CASSGGGPDTQYF. The CDR3 nucleotides read TGTGCCAGCTCGGGAGGGGGTCCAGATACGCAGTATTTT.

This clonotype has ten or more counts. V and J are TRBV13 and TRBJ1-2; possibly TRBD1 for D (6 bases). This CDR3 contains 15 residues. The ends were cut back, 5 bases at V and 2 bases at J, with 15 bases in the middle. CDR1 is PRHDT and CDR2 is FYEKMQ in the germline V gene (reference sequence). The CDR3 region is CASSLSDSTNYGYTF. The CDR3 DNA is TGTGCCAGCAGCCTCTCGGACAGTACCAACTATGGCTACACCTTC.

The chain recombines TRBV7-9 with TRBJ2-5; the match to TRBD1 covers 10 bases. Germline CDR1 and CDR2: SEHNR and FQNEAQ (reference sequence). V lost 5 bases to trimming and J lost 5 bases; unmatched junction nucleotides: 2. This CDR3 comprises 13 residues. CDR3 DNA sequence: TGTGCCAGCAGCCGGGGACAGGGGGAGACCCAGTACTTC. Translation: CASSRGQGETQYF.

This clonotype occurred once. This rearrangement joins TRBV2 to TRBJ2-7; D is undetermined. Germline V gene data show CDR1 as SNHLY and CDR2 as FYNNEI. The V and J ends lost 5 bases and 3 bases respectively, with 17 bases between them. The CDR3 covers 15 residues. The CDR3 bases are TGTGCCAGCAGTTACCCGAGGCCCATGGGCTACGAGCAGTACGTC. Translating it yields CASSYPRPMGYEQYV.